This T cell receptor (beta chain) emerged from a study of T cell responses to AZD1222 COVID-19 vaccine (dated by TCRdb to the early 2020s). Notes on the research overall: AZD1222 recipients whose second dose came at about 4 weeks and those whose second dose came at about 12 weeks were combined into one group, since spike-specific TCR depth and breadth did not differ between the two schedules. A total of 233 trial participants underwent TCR sequencing, of whom 200 to 220 had received two doses of AZD1222 and some 25 had received two doses of the MenACWY control vaccine. Enrollment into the trials was organized by age into subgroups of 18-55, 56-69 and 70-plus years, and those subgroups contained approximately 150, 30 and 60 TCR-sequenced participants, respectively.

Interpreted using the paper, the time point label stands for: baseline before first vaccination. Vaccinee samples came from UK trials COV001 and COV002, including a single-blind randomized controlled phase 2/3 trial of AZD1222 (ChAdOx1 nCoV-19) in healthy adults. Trial participant PBMC samples were collected at day 0 and day 28 after the second dose for TCRbeta chain sequencing. Beyond this particular receptor, the publication reports: No day 14 peak-response samples were available, so repertoires were characterized only after the peak T cell response. CD4 TCRs associated with the vaccine covered the entire spike protein, and the dominant responses were in regions 160-218 and 743-854. Participants were mostly white British, with more females than males. The authors suggested clonal diversity may have been underestimated. Conclusions about previously exposed vaccinees are limited because only a handful of AZD1222 recipients were SARS-CoV-2 seropositive at baseline. The 56-69-year group was small, and its depth increase did not reach significance, likely because of low power. A significant rise in spike-specific TCR breadth and depth was observed after two AZD1222 doses relative to day 0 and relative to MenACWY recipients. Reportedly, almost half of the unique spike-specific TCRs recognized epitopes lying outside the regions that are mutated in the B.1.351 and B.1.1.7 variants.

Details on this clone: What this receptor recognizes is not known. No much larger clone exists at a distance of one base, and base qualities are not known.

The germline V gene sets CDR1 to SQVTM and CDR2 to ANQGSEA. Trimming removed 3 bases from V and 3 bases from J, leaving 11 bases between the germline ends. The CDR3, cysteine through phenylalanine, is 13 amino acids long. Of all the DNA, just the CDR3 is kept, 39 bases in frame from base 1. The CDR3 regions of human TCRbeta chains were analyzed by immunosequencing. The published analysis was carried out like this. Repertoire TCRs were matched against a reference library of SARS-CoV-2-specific TCRs generated with the MIRA antigen-specificity platform. Breadth meant the fraction of unique TCRs that were SARS-CoV-2-associated, whereas depth meant the fraction of total T cells that were SARS-CoV-2-associated. Using the MIRA data, each spike-specific TCR was assigned both to the spike region to which the TCR was reactive and to a CD4 or CD8 class. Log10-transformed breadth and depth values were compared by one-way ANOVA with Sidak's multiple comparisons tests. The source is immuneACCESS, and TCRdb retained only in-frame sequences with V and J called. Part of the clones is not carried over; for the studies checked, unresolved V genes explain less than half of this, and the remainder is unexplained. From that table come the V and J calls and clone size; the DNA was used to work out D and trimming. The sample table shows 100,000 to 150,000 clones, and just under 95% are seen once. Around 7% of the sample is in the top ten clones.

The sequenced sample was peripheral blood, obtained on day 0 of AZD1222 vaccination. The chain is encoded by TRBV29-1 joined to TRBJ1-2, with the D segment identity uncertain. This TCR derives from an adult in good health. The CDR3 reads CSVDESGHYGYTF. Read as DNA, the sequence is TGCAGCGTTGACGAGAGCGGCCACTATGGCTACACCTTC.